Listed here are 3 T cell receptor beta chains from one sample, sequenced in a study of blood T cell repertoires in COVID-19. Sequencing used immunoSEQ multiplex PCR; TCRdb keeps in-frame clones, though not all of them. This table has some 400,000 clones, over 75% appearing once. Input material: peripheral blood. Receptor source: a young woman with COVID-19, enrolled during active disease.

The V and J genes are TRBV6-2 or TRBV6-3 and TRBJ2-7, with 8 nucleotides matching TRBD2. This CDR3 spans 14 amino acids. After removal of 4 bases from V and 2 bases from J, the junction contained 4 bases not matched to a gene. The germline V gene has CDR1 MNHEY and CDR2 SVGEGT. DNA for the CDR3: TGTGCCAGCAGTTCAGCGGGAGAGACCTACGAGCAGTACTTC. Encoded protein: CASSSAGETYEQYF.

This clone was observed once. The chain has TRBV15 and TRBJ1-2; 7 bases are shared with TRBD1. Unmatched junction bases numbered 5, after V lost 3 bases and J lost 7 bases. The V gene's germline CDR1 is LNHNV and CDR2 YYDKDF (reference sequence). This CDR3 region has 13 residues. The CDR3 region has the DNA TGTGCCACCAGCAGGGGACAGCAGGGTGGCTACACCTTC. Translating it yields CATSRGQQGGYTF.

The chain is built from TRBV10-1 and TRBJ1-2, with 10 positions matching TRBD1. Germline values: CDR1 WNHNN, CDR2 SYGVQD (reference sequence). CDR3 size: 14 residues. V dropped 3 bases and J dropped 8; count of bases not matched to a gene: 6. CDR3 DNA: TGCGCCAGCAGTGACGGGACAGGGGACCGGGGCTACACCTTC. It translates to CASSDGTGDRGYTF.